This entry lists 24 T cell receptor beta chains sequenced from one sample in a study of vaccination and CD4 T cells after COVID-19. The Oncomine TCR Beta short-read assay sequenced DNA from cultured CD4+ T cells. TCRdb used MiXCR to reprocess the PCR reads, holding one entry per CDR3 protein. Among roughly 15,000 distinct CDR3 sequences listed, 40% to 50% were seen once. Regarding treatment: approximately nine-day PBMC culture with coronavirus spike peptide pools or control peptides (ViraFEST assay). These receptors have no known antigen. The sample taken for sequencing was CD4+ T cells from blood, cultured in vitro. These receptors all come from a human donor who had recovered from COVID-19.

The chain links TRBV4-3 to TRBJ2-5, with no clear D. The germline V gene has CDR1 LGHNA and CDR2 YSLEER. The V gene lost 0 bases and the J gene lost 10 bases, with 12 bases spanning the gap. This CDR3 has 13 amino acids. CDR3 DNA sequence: TGCGCCAGCAGCCAAGAGCTTCTGGCGATCCAGTACTTC. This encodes CASSQELLAIQYF.

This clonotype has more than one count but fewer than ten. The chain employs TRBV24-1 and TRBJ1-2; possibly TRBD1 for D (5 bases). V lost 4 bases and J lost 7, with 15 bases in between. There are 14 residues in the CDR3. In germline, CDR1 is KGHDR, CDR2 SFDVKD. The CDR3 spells CATSEAGLAGGYTF. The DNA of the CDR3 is TGTGCCACCAGTGAGGCGGGGCTGGCGGGTGGCTACACCTTC.

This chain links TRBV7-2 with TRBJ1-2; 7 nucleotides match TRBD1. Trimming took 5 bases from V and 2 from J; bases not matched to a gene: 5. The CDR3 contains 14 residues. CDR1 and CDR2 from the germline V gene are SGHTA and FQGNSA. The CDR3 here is CASSAPGQNYGYTF. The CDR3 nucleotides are TGTGCCAGCAGCGCACCGGGACAGAACTATGGCTACACCTTC.

CDR3 residues: CASSLGRDREAFF. DNA of the CDR3: TGTGCCAGCAGCTTAGGTCGGGACAGGGAGGCTTTCTTT. The J gene is TRBJ1-1, the V gene TRBV11-3; 9 positions agree with TRBD1. The CDR3 sequence is 13 residues long. CDR1 and CDR2 from the germline V gene are SGHNT and YENEEA. Germline trimming cut 1 base from V and 11 bases from J; bases unmatched to any gene: 5.

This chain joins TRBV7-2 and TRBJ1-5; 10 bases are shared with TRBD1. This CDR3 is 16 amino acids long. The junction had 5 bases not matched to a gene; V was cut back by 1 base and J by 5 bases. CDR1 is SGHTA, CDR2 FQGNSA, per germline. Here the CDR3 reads CASSLVIGTGDQPQHF. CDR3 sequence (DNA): TGTGCCAGCAGCTTAGTCATAGGGACAGGGGATCAGCCCCAGCATTTT.

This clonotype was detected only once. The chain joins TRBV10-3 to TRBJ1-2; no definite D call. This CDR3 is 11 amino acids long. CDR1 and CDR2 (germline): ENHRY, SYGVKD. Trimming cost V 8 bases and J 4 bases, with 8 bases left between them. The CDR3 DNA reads TGTGCCATCGGCGGTGGCTATGGCTACACCTTC. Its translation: CAIGGGYGYTF.

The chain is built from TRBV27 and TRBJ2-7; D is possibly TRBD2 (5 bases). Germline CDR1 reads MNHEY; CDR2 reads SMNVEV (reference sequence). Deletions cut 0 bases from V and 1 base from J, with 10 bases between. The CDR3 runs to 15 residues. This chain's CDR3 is CASSLSTRGSYEQYF. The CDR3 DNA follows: TGTGCCAGCAGTTTATCGACCCGGGGTTCCTACGAGCAGTACTTC.

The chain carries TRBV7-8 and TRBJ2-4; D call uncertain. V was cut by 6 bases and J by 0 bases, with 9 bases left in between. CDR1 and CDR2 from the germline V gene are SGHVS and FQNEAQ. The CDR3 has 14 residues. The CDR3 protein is CASSPPAAKNIQYF. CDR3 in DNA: TGTGCCAGCAGTCCACCGGCAGCCAAAAACATTCAGTACTTC.

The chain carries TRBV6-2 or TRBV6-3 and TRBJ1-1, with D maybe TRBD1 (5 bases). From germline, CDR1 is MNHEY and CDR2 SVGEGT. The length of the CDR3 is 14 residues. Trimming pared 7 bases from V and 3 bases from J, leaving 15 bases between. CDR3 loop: CASIRDGGYTEAFF. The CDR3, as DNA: TGTGCCAGCATCCGGGACGGGGGTTACACTGAAGCTTTCTTT.

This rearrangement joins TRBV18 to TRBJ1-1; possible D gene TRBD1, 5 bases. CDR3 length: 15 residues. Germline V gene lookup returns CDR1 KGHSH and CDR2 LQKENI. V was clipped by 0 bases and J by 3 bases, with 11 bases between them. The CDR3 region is CASSPPGRGDTEAFF. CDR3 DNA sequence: TGTGCCAGCTCACCACCCGGGAGAGGGGACACTGAAGCTTTCTTT.

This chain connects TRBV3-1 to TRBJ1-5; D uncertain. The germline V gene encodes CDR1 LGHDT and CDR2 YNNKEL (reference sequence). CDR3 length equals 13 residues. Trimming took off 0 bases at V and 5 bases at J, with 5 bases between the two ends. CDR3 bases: TGTGCCAGCAGCCAAGATCCCTATCAGCCCCAGCATTTT. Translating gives CASSQDPYQPQHF. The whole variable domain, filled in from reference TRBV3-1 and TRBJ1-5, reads DTAVSQTPKYLVTQMGNDKSIKCEQNLGHDTMYWYKQDSKKFLKIMFSYNNKELIINETVPNRFSPKSPDKAHLNLHINSLELGDSAVYFCASSQDPYQPQHFGDGTRLSIL.

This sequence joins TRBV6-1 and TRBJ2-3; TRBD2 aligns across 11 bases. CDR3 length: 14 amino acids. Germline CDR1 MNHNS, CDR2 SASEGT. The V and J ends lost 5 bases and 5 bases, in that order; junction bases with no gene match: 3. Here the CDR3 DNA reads TGTGCCAGCAGTCCCGGACTAGCGGGAGATACGCAGTATTTT. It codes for CASSPGLAGDTQYF.

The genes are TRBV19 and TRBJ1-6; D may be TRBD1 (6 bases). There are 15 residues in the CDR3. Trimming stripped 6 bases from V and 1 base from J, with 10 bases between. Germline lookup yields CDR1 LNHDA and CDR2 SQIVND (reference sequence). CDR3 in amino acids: CASSRDRSYNSPLHF. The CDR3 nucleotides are TGTGCCAGTAGCCGCGACAGGTCCTATAATTCACCCCTCCACTTT.

This CDR3 reads CASSSGGSGQPQHF. The CDR3 coding sequence is TGTGCCAGCAGTTCAGGGGGCAGTGGTCAGCCCCAGCATTTT. The chain combines TRBV28 with TRBJ1-5, with 8 positions matching TRBD1. J was trimmed by 6 bases and V by 4 bases; bases with no gene match: 5. The CDR3 is 14 amino acids. In germline, CDR1 is MDHEN, CDR2 SYDVKM.

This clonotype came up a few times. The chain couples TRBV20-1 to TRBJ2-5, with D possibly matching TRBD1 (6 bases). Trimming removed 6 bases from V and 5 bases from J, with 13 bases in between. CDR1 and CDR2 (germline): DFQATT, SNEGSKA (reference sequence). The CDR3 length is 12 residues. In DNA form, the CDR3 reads TGCAGTGCCCAACAGGGCGGGGAGACCCAGTACTTC. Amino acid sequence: CSAQQGGETQYF.

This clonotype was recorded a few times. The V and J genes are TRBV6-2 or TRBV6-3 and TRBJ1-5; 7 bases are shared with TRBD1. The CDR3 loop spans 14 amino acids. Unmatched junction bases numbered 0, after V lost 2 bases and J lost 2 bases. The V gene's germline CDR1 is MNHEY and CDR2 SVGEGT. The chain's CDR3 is CASSYTGGNQPQHF. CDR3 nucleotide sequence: TGTGCCAGCAGTTACACAGGGGGCAATCAGCCCCAGCATTTT.

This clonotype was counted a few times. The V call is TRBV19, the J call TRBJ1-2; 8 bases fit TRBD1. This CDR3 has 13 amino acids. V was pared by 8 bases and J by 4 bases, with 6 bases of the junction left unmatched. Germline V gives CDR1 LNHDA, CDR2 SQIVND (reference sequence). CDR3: CASLDRGAYGYTF. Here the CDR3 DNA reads TGTGCCAGTTTAGACAGGGGAGCCTATGGCTACACCTTC.

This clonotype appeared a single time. This chain's CDR3 is CASSRGRTGVLETQYF. The CDR3 DNA is TGTGCCAGCTCGAGAGGACGGACAGGGGTGTTGGAGACCCAGTACTTC. J is TRBJ2-5 and V is TRBV27; 9 bases line up with TRBD1. V gave up 8 bases and J gave up 5 bases; unmatched junction bases: 15. This CDR3 is built from 16 residues. Germline assignment: CDR1 MNHEY and CDR2 SMNVEV (reference sequence).

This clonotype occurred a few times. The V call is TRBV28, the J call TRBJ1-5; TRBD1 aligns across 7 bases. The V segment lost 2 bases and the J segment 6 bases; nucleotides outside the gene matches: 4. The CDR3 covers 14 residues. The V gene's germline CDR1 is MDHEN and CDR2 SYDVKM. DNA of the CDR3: TGTGCCAGCAGTTTAGGACAGGTGGGTCAGCCCCAGCATTTT. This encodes CASSLGQVGQPQHF.

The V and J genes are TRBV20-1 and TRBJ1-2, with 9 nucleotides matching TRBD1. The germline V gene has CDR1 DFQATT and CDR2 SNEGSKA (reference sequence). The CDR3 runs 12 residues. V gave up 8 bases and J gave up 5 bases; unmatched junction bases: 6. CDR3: CSSPGTGYGYTF. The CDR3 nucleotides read TGCAGTTCCCCCGGGACAGGGTATGGCTACACCTTC.

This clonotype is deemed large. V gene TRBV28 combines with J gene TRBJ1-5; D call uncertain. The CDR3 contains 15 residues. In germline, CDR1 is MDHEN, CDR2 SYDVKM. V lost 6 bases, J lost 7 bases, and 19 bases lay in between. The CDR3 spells CASRTPPAPGQPQHF. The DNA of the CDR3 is TGTGCCAGCAGAACCCCCCCGGCGCCGGGGCAGCCCCAGCATTTT.

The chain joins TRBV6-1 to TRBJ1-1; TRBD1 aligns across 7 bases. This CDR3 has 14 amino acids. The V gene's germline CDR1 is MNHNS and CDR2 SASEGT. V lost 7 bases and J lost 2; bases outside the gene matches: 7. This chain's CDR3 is CASTLDRANTEAFF. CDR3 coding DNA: TGTGCCAGCACATTAGACAGGGCCAACACTGAAGCTTTCTTT.

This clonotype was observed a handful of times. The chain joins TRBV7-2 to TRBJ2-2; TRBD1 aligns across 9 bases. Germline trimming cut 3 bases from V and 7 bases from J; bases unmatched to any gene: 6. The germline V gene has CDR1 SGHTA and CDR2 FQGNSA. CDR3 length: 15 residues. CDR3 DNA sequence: TGTGCCAGCAGCTTGCGACAGGGGGGCGTCGGGGAGCTGTTTTTT. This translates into CASSLRQGGVGELFF.

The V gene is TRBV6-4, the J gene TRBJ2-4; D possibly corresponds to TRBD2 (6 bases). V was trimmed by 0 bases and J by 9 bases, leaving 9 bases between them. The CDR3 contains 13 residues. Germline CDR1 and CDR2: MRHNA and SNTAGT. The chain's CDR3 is CASSDSEGGIQYF. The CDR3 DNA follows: TGTGCCAGCAGTGACTCCGAGGGAGGCATTCAGTACTTC.